These 17 T cell receptor beta chains came from one sample sequenced in a study of blood T cell repertoires in COVID-19. Method: immunoSEQ multiplex PCR; TCRdb's copy keeps in-frame clones and lacks some. Seen here are under 500,000 clones, roughly nine tenths observed once, and the top ten hold under 2%. The sequencing input was PBMCs or T cells enriched from blood (not recorded which). The receptors come from a woman between 18 and 29 years old with acute COVID-19.

The CDR3 sequence: CASASPVAGGETQYF. CDR3 nucleotide sequence: TGTGCCAGTGCCTCACCAGTGGCAGGGGGGGAGACCCAGTACTTC. The chain recombines TRBV5-8 with TRBJ2-5, with a weak D call TRBD1 (7 bases). The germline gives CDR1 SGHTS, CDR2 YDEGEE. The CDR3 contains 15 residues. The V and J ends lost 8 bases and 5 bases respectively, with 22 bases between them.

Only a few counts were recorded for this clone. The chain recombines TRBV10-3 with TRBJ2-2; D not certain. Germline lookup yields CDR1 ENHRY and CDR2 SYGVKD. The CDR3 consists of 13 residues. V dropped 1 base and J dropped 7 bases, with 7 bases sitting between them. For the CDR3, the DNA is TGTGCCATCAGTGAGTTCGCGGACGGGGAGCTGTTTTTT. Residues: CAISEFADGELFF.

This chain uses TRBV5-1 with TRBJ1-2; 7 nucleotides match TRBD1. This CDR3 contains 16 residues. Trimming at V came to 2 bases and at J to 4 bases, leaving 11 bases not matched to a gene. Germline CDR1 SGHRS, CDR2 YFSETQ. CDR3 bases: TGCGCCAGCAGCTTTGGCCGGGACAGTGCTGTCTATGGCTACACCTTC. Translation: CASSFGRDSAVYGYTF.

This chain joins TRBV29-1 and TRBJ2-5, with TRBD2 matching over 8 bases. V was pared by 7 bases and J by 5 bases, with 12 bases of the junction left unmatched. The CDR3 runs to 14 residues. Germline V gives CDR1 SQVTM, CDR2 ANQGSEA. The CDR3 DNA reads as TGCAGCGGCCTTTCTACCGGGGGGGTGGAGACCCAGTACTTC. This translates into CSGLSTGGVETQYF. Full variable domain (rest looked up from reference TRBV29-1 and TRBJ2-5): SAVISQKPSRDICQRGTSLTIQCQVDSQVTMMFWYRQQPGQSLTLIATANQGSEATYESGFVIDKFPISRPNLTFSTLTVSNMSPEDSSIYLCSGLSTGGVETQYFGPGTRLLVL.

The chain carries TRBV13 and TRBJ2-4, with D possibly being TRBD2 (6 bases). Per germline, CDR1 PRHDT and CDR2 FYEKMQ (reference sequence). This CDR3 is 12 amino acids long. Trimming took 2 bases from V and 10 from J, leaving 9 bases between them. Here the CDR3 DNA reads TGTGCCAGCAGCTTACCGGGGGAGATTCAGTACTTC. This sequence encodes CASSLPGEIQYF.

This clone was observed once. The chain recombines TRBV28 with TRBJ2-1; D call uncertain. CDR3 length: 11 residues. Per the germline V gene, CDR1 is MDHEN and CDR2 is SYDVKM. V dropped 8 bases and J dropped 7 bases, with 9 bases sitting between them. For the CDR3, the DNA is TGTGCCAGCGGCTCGACAAATGAGCAGTTCTTC. Translated, it gives CASGSTNEQFF. The whole variable domain, remainder taken from reference TRBV28 and TRBJ2-1, is DVKVTQSSRYLVKRTGEKVFLECVQDMDHENMFWYRQDPGLGLRLIYFSYDVKMKEKGDIPEGYSVSREKKERFSLILESASTNQTSMYLCASGSTNEQFFGPGTRLTVL.

The chain couples TRBV11-2 to TRBJ2-5, with TRBD2 matching over 12 bases. The CDR3 covers 15 residues. V was pared by 4 bases and J by 4 bases, with 4 bases of the junction left unmatched. Germline V gene lookup returns CDR1 SGHAT and CDR2 FQNNGV. CDR3 region: CASSWTSGVVETQYF. In DNA form, the CDR3 reads TGTGCCAGCAGCTGGACTAGCGGGGTTGTAGAGACCCAGTACTTC.

The chain is built from TRBV3-1 (or the pseudogene TRBV3-2) and TRBJ2-6; D might be TRBD2 (5 bases). Trimming stripped 3 bases from V and 2 bases from J, with 8 bases between. The CDR3 loop spans 15 amino acids. CDR1 and CDR2 from the germline V gene are LGHDT and YNNKEL (reference sequence). The CDR3 coding sequence is TGTGCCAGCAGCCATACGGGGACTGGGGCCAACGTCCTGACTTTC. As protein: CASSHTGTGANVLTF.

V and J are TRBV30 and TRBJ1-1; D gene ambiguous. The CDR3 spans 13 residues. V dropped 5 bases and J dropped 11 bases, with 21 bases sitting between them. Germline loops: CDR1 GTSNPN, CDR2 SVGIG (reference sequence). In DNA form, the CDR3 reads TGTGCCTGGTGTAGTGTGTCGGGAACGGGGGCTTTCTTT. Translation: CAWCSVSGTGAFF.

The V call is TRBV6-5, the J call TRBJ1-6; D is uncertain. CDR1 and CDR2 (germline): MNHEY, SVGAGI. V gave up 5 bases and J gave up 7 bases, with 6 bases separating them. The CDR3 contains 12 residues. The CDR3 spells CASSPLNSPLHF. The CDR3 coding sequence is TGTGCCAGCAGTCCCCTGAATTCACCCCTCCACTTT.

The chain has TRBV6-2 or TRBV6-3 and TRBJ1-5, with D maybe TRBD1 (6 bases). Trimming cost V 5 bases and J 2 bases, with 13 bases left between them. The CDR3 is 15 residues long. Germline-derived CDR1 and CDR2 are MNHEY and SVGEGT. CDR3 residues: CASSPSRGGNQPQHF. CDR3 in DNA: TGTGCCAGCAGTCCCTCCAGGGGTGGCAATCAGCCCCAGCATTTT.

The CDR3 nucleotides are TGTGCCATCAGTGAGTCCGGAGGGACTGGAAACACCATATATTTT. Protein: CAISESGGTGNTIYF. The genes are TRBV10-3 and TRBJ1-3; D not resolved. V lost 0 bases to trimming and J lost 2 bases, with 8 bases between them. CDR3 length: 15 residues. Germline CDR1 is ENHRY and CDR2 is SYGVKD.

The chain recombines TRBV5-4 with TRBJ2-5, with D possibly TRBD2 on 6 matching bases. The V gene lost 2 bases and the J gene lost 4 bases, with 12 bases spanning the gap. There are 14 residues in the CDR3. The germline V gene has CDR1 SGHNT and CDR2 YYREEE (reference sequence). In DNA form, the CDR3 reads TGTGCCAGCAGCTTATGGGGGGTGTTAGAGACCCAGTACTTC. This sequence encodes CASSLWGVLETQYF.

The chain joins TRBV9 to TRBJ2-1; 10 bases match TRBD2. J was trimmed by 7 bases and V by 0 bases; bases with no gene match: 4. The germline gives CDR1 SGDLS, CDR2 YYNGEE. This CDR3 comprises 15 residues. The CDR3 DNA follows: TGTGCCAGCAGCGTAGCTAGCGGGAGTAGGAATGAGCAGTTCTTC. This gives the protein CASSVASGSRNEQFF.

The V gene is TRBV2, the J gene TRBJ1-1; D is unresolved. Trimming stripped 5 bases from V and 6 bases from J, with 7 bases between. Germline V gene data show CDR1 as SNHLY and CDR2 as FYNNEI. This CDR3 has 11 residues. CDR3 sequence reads: CASSINAEAFF. The DNA for the CDR3 is TGTGCCAGCAGTATAAATGCTGAAGCTTTCTTT.

The J gene is TRBJ1-1, the V gene TRBV19, with a tentative D call TRBD1 (6 bases). V dropped 6 bases and J dropped 0 bases, with 20 bases sitting between them. The germline gives CDR1 LNHDA, CDR2 SQIVND (reference sequence). The CDR3 is 17 amino acids. CDR3 loop: CASRDRPSTFMNTEAFF. In DNA form, the CDR3 reads TGTGCCAGTAGAGACAGGCCCTCAACCTTCATGAACACTGAAGCTTTCTTT. The complete variable domain, with remaining parts taken from reference TRBV19 and TRBJ1-1, reads DGGITQSPKYLFRKEGQNVTLSCEQNLNHDAMYWYRQDPGQGLRLIYYSQIVNDFQKGDIAEGYSVSREKKESFPLTVTSAQKNPTAFYLCASRDRPSTFMNTEAFFGQGTRLTVV.

The V gene is TRBV20-1, the J gene TRBJ1-5; 11 nucleotides line up with TRBD1. The CDR3 consists of 15 residues. Per the germline V gene, CDR1 is DFQATT and CDR2 is SNEGSKA (reference sequence). V trimming: 3 bases; J trimming: 5 bases; junction bases outside the gene matches: 6. The CDR3 loop reads CSASLGTGGDQPQHF. The DNA for the CDR3 is TGCAGTGCTAGTTTGGGGACAGGGGGAGATCAGCCCCAGCATTTT.